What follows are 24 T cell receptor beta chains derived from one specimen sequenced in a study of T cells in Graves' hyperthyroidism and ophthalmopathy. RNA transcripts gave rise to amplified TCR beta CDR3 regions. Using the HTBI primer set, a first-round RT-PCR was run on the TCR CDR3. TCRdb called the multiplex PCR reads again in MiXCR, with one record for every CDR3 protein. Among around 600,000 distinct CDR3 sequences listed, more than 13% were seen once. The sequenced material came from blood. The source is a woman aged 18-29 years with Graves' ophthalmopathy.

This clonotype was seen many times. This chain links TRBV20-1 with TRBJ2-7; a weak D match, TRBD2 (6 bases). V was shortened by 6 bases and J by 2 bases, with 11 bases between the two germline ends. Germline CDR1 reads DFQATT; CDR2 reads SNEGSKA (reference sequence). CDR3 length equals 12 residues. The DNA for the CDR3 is TGCAGTGCCGGGACTTACCCCTACGAGCAGTACTTC. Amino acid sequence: CSAGTYPYEQYF.

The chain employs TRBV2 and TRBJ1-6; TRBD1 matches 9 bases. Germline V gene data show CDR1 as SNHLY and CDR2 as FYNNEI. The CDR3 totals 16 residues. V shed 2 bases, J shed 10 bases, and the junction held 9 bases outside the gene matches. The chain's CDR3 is CASSELGTGNGSPLHF. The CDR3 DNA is TGTGCCAGCAGTGAATTGGGGACAGGGAACGGCTCACCCCTCCACTTT.

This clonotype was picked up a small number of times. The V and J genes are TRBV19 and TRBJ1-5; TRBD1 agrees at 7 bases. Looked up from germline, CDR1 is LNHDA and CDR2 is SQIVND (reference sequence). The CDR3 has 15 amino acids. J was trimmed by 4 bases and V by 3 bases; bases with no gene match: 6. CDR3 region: CASSILGTANQPQHF. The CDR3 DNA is TGTGCCAGTAGTATCCTCGGGACAGCGAATCAGCCCCAGCATTTT.

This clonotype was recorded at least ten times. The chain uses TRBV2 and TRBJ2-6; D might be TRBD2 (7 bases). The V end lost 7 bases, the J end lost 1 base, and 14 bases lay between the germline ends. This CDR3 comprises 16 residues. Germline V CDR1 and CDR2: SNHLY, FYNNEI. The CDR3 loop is CASTIRGGSGANVLTF. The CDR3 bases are TGTGCCAGCACCATAAGGGGGGGGTCTGGGGCCAACGTCCTGACTTTC.

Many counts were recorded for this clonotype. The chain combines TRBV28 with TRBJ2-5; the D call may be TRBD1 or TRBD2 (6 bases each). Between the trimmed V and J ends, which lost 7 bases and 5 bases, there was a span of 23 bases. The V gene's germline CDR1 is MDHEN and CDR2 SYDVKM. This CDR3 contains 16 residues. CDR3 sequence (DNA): TGTGCCAGCACCCCGACAGGACGAAAGGCGGGGGAGACCCAGTACTTC. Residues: CASTPTGRKAGETQYF.

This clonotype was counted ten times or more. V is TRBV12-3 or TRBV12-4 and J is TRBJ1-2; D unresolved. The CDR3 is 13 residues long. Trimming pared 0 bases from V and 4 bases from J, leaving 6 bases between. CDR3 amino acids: CASSLAFIYGYTF. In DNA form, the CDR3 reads TGTGCCAGCAGTTTAGCGTTTATCTATGGCTACACCTTC.

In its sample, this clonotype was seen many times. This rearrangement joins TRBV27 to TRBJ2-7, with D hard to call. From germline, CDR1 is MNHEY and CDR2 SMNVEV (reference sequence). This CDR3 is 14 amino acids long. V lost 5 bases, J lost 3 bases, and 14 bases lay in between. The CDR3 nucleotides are TGTGCCAGCAGTGCGGACGGCGCCTACTACGAGCAGTACTTC. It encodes CASSADGAYYEQYF.

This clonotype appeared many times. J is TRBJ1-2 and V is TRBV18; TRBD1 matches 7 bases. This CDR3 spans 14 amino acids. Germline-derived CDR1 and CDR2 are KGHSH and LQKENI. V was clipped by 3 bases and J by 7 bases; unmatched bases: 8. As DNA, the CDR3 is TGTGCCAGCTCACCGCCTGGGACAGTTGGTGGCTACACCTTC. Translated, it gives CASSPPGTVGGYTF.

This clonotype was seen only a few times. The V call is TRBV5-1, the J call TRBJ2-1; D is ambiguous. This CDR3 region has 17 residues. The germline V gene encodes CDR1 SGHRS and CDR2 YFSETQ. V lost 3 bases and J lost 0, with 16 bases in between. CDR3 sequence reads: CASSYLTRQISYNEQFF. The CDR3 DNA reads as TGCGCCAGCAGCTACCTTACTCGTCAAATCTCCTACAATGAGCAGTTCTTC.

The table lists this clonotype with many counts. CDR3 DNA sequence: TGTGCCAGCAGTTTTGTGACAGGTTATAGCAATCAGCCCCAGCATTTT. Translated: CASSFVTGYSNQPQHF. The rearrangement uses TRBV28 and TRBJ1-5; the D gene is possibly TRBD1 (6 bases). CDR3 length: 16 amino acids. V was shortened by 3 bases and J by 0 bases, with 12 bases between the two germline ends. The germline CDR1 and CDR2 sequences are MDHEN and SYDVKM.

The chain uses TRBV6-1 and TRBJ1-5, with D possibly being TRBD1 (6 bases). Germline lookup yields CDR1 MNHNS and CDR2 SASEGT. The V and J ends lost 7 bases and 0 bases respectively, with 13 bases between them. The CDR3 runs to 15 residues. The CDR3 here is CASTTRQDSNQPQHF. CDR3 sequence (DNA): TGTGCCAGCACCACACGACAGGATAGCAATCAGCCCCAGCATTTT.

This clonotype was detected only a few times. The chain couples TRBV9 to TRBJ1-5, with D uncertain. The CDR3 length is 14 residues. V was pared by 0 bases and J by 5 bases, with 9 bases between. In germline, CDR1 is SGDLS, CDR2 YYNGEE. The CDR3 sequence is CASSVEPSHQPQHF. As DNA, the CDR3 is TGTGCCAGCAGCGTAGAACCTTCTCATCAGCCCCAGCATTTT.

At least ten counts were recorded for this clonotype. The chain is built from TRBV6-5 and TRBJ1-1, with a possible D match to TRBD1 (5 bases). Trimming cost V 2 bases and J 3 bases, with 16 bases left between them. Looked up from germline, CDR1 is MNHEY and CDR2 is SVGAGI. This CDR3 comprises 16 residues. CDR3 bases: TGTGCCAGCAGTTACCTTCGAGAGGGAGGGGACACTGAAGCTTTCTTT. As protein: CASSYLREGGDTEAFF.

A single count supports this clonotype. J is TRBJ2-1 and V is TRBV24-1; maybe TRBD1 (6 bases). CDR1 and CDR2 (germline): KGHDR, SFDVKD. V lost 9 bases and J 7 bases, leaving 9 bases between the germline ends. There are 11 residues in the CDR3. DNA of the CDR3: TGTGCCACCGGGACAACTAATGAGCAGTTCTTC. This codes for CATGTTNEQFF.

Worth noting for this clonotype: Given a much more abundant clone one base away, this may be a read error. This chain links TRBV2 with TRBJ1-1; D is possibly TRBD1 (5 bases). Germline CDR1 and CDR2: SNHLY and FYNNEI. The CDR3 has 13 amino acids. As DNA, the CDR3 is TGTGCCGGCAGTTCCGGGACTTTAAGTGAAGCTTTCTTT. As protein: CAGSSGTLSEAFF.

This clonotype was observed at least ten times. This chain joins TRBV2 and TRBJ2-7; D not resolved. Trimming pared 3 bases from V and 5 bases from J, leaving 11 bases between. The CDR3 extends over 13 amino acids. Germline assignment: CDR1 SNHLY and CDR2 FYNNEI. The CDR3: CASSDLDKDEQYF. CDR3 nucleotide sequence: TGTGCCAGCAGTGACCTTGACAAAGACGAGCAGTACTTC.

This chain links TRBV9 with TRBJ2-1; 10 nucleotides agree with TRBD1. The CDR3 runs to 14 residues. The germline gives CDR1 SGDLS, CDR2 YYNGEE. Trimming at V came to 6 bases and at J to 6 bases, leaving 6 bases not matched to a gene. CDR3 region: CASTRDRGSNEQFF. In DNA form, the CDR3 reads TGTGCCAGCACCCGGGACAGGGGATCCAATGAGCAGTTCTTC.

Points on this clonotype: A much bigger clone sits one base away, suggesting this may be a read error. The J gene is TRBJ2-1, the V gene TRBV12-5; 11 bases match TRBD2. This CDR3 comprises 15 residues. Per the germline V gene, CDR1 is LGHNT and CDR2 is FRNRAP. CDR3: CAIGFQLAGAFEQFF. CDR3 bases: TGTGCTATTGGTTTCCAACTAGCGGGAGCTTTTGAGCAGTTCTTC.

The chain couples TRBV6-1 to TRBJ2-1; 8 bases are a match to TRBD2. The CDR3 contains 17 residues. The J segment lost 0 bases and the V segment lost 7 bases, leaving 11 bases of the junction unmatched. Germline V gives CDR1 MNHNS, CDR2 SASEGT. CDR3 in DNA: TGTGCCAGCACGGTACGGGAGGGCCTAAGCTCCTACAATGAGCAGTTCTTC. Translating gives CASTVREGLSSYNEQFF.

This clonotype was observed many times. The CDR3 here is CASSRHRGGNTDTQYF. The CDR3 DNA sequence: TGTGCCAGCAGTCGGCATAGGGGCGGTAACACAGATACGCAGTATTTT. V and J are TRBV28 and TRBJ2-3; weak D call: TRBD1 (5 bases). CDR1 is MDHEN, CDR2 SYDVKM, per germline. V gave up 5 bases and J gave up 2 bases, with 17 bases separating them. This CDR3 region has 16 residues. Full variable domain (rest looked up from reference TRBV28 and TRBJ2-3): DVKVTQSSRYLVKRTGEKVFLECVQDMDHENMFWYRQDPGLGLRLIYFSYDVKMKEKGDIPEGYSVSREKKERFSLILESASTNQTSMYLCASSRHRGGNTDTQYFGPGTRLTVL.

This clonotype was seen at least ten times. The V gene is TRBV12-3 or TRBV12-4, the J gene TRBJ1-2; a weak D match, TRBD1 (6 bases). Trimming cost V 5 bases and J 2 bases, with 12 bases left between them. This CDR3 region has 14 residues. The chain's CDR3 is CASSPQGPNYGYTF. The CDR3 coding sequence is TGTGCCAGCAGTCCACAGGGTCCCAACTATGGCTACACCTTC.

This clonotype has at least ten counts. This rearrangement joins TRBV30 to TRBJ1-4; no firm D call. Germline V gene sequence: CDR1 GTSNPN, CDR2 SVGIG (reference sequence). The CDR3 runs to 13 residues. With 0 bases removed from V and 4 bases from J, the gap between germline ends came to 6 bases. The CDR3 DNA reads TGTGCCTGGAGTGTACAAATTAATGAAAAACTGTTTTTT. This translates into CAWSVQINEKLFF. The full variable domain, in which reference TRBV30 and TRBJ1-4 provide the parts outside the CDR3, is SQTIHQWPATLVQPVGSPLSLECTVEGTSNPNLYWYRQAAGRGLQLLFYSVGIGQISSEVPQNLSASRPQDRQFILSSKKLLLSDSGFYLCAWSVQINEKLFFGSGTQLSVL.

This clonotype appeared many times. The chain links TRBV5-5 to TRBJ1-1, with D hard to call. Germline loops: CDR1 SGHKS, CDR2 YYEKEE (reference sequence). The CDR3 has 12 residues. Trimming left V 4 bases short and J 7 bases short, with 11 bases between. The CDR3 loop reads CASSHPSREAFF. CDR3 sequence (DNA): TGTGCCAGCAGCCATCCCAGCCGTGAAGCTTTCTTT.

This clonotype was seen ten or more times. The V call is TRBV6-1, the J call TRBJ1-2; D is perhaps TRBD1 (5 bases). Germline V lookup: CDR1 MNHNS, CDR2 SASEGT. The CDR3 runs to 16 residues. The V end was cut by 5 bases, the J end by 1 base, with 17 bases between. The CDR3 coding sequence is TGTGCCAGCAGTCCCAGTGGGCAGGGTGGTAACTATGGCTACACCTTC. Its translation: CASSPSGQGGNYGYTF.